This TCR beta chain stems from a study of cytotoxic CD8 clonotypes in ibrutinib-treated CLL. Study summary: Researchers reported 11 to 12 relapsed/refractory and over 14 treatment-naive patients, around 17 of them IGHV unmutated.

This table comes from immunoSEQ multiplex PCR, and its TCRdb copy is limited to in-frame clones, with some not included. The data hold about 310,000 clones, with 80% observed a single time. The germline V gene encodes CDR1 SNHLY and CDR2 FYNNEI. Trimming cost V 6 bases and J 5 bases, with 14 bases left between them. The CDR3 runs to 13 residues. The chain couples TRBV2 to TRBJ2-7, with D possibly being TRBD1 or TRBD2 (5 bases each). This receptor was taken from a human donor with chronic lymphocytic leukemia. The input for sequencing was PBMCs, taken before ibrutinib treatment. The CDR3 reads CASSKRGSDEQYF. The DNA of the CDR3 is TGTGCCAGCAGCAAGAGGGGCTCGGACGAGCAGTACTTC. Filled out from reference TRBV2 and TRBJ2-7, the complete variable domain reads EPEVTQTPSHQVTQMGQEVILRCVPISNHLYFYWYRQILGQKVEFLVSFYNNEISEKSEIFDDQFSVERPDGSNFTLKIRSTKLEDSAMYFCASSKRGSDEQYFGPGTRLTVT.